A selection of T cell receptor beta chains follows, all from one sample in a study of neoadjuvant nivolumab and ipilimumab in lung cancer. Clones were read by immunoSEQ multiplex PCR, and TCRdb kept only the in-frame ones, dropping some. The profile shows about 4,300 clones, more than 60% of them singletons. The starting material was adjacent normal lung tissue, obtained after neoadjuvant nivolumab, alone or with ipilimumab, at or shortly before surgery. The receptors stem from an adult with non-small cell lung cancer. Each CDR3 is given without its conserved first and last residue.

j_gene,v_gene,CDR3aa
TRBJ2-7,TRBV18,ASSPPRAAYEQY
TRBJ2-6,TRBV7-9,ASSSTGNGANVLT
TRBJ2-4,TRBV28,ASSEKNIQY
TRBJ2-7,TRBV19,ASSINSGTGSRPRQY
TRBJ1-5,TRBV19,ASSRLLGSNQPQH
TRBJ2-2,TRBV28,ASSLSGGAAGELF
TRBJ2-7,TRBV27,ASSPPTLLKYEQY
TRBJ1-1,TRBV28,ASSWTGDDTEAF
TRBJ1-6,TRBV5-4,ASSPGQGSSNSPLH
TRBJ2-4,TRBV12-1,ASSSEGWPKNIQY
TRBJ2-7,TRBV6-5,ASRRTGVGYEQY
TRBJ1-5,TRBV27,ASSPGQYSNQPQH
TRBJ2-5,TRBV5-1,ASSLAWSTQETQY
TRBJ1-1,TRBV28,ASSLPLSSFTEAF
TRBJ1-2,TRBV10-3,AISGTSNYGYT
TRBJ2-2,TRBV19,ASRITQGGAHTGELF
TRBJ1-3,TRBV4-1,ASSQGLGQGNTIY
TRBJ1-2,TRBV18,ASSPDAGTGGYT
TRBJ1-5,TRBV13,ASSLGLDRGSNQPQH
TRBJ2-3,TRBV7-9,ASSPLLSTDTQY
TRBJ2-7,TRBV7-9,ASSHLGQAYEQY
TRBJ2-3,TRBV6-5,ASSRDFRTDTQY
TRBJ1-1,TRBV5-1,ASSRGSVEAF
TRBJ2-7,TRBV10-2,ASKQGPSYEQY
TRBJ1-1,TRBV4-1,ASSQDLGVRNTEAF
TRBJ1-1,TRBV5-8,ASSLDGTENTEAF
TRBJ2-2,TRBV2,ASSELGHGELF